This TCR beta chain comes out of a study of OX40 agonist ivuxolimab in advanced cancers. For the study at large: Patients received the agonistic anti-OX40 (CD134) antibody ivuxolimab. Males comprised 82.7% of the group, whose mean age was around 62 years (range roughly 20 to 85).

This CDR3 is 13 amino acids long. Looked up from germline, CDR1 is MDHEN and CDR2 is SYDVKM. With 8 bases removed from V and 7 bases from J, the gap between germline ends came to 17 bases. Findings and caveats of the study: Fewer expanded clones were found on average in CD4+ than in CD8+ T cells.

Collection of blood occurred at baseline, at cycle 4 day 1, and at cycle 7 day 1. Sequencing was performed with immunoSEQ multiplex PCR; in TCRdb, only in-frame clones are kept and a portion is missing. The table lists more than 55,000 clones, 81% of them singletons, with about 5% in the top ten. This clone showed up just a few times. Its matching antigen is unknown. The chain recombines TRBV28 with TRBJ1-2; possible D gene TRBD1, 6 bases. The sample here was CD4+ or CD8+ T cells sorted from blood, taken in a trial of the OX40 agonist ivuxolimab. The TCR originated in an adult with an advanced solid tumor such as melanoma, head and neck, liver or kidney cancer. The CDR3 is CASAFTGLGGYTF. The DNA for the CDR3 is TGTGCCAGCGCATTTACAGGGTTGGGTGGCTACACCTTC.